These 9 T cell receptor beta chains were sequenced from one sample in a study of blood T cell repertoires in COVID-19. Assay: immunoSEQ multiplex PCR; the TCRdb copy retains only in-frame clones and omits some. The data hold about 290,000 clones, with about 89% observed a single time. Sequencing was carried out using peripheral blood. These receptors originate from a woman aged 40-49 years who had recovered from COVID-19.

V and J are TRBV7-9 and TRBJ2-7; possibly TRBD1 for D (5 bases). The CDR3 runs to 13 residues. Trimming pared 3 bases from V and 2 bases from J, leaving 8 bases between. Germline V gene data show CDR1 as SEHNR and CDR2 as FQNEAQ (reference sequence). The CDR3 DNA reads TGTGCCAGCAGCTTGCAGGGCCCCTACGAGCAGTACTTC. Residues: CASSLQGPYEQYF.

This chain joins TRBV6-5 and TRBJ1-5; perhaps TRBD1 as D (5 bases). V was pared by 8 bases and J by 4 bases, with 18 bases between. This CDR3 is built from 15 residues. Germline V CDR1 and CDR2: MNHEY, SVGAGI. CDR3 bases: TGTGCCAGCGGAAACTCAAGACAGACAAATCAGCCCCAGCATTTT. Translated, it gives CASGNSRQTNQPQHF.

The genes are TRBV23-1 and TRBJ1-5; D unclear. TRBV23-1 is recorded as an ORF, its role being uncertain. This CDR3 has 19 amino acids. Trimming left V 4 bases short and J 0 bases short, with 22 bases between. The CDR3 bases are TGCGCCAGCAGTCGCCGAACCACGTTCAGAAATTTTAGCAATCAGCCCCAGCATTTT. It encodes CASSRRTTFRNFSNQPQHF.

This chain connects TRBV6-2 or TRBV6-3 to TRBJ2-1, with 7 bases aligning to TRBD2. This CDR3 has 16 residues. V was clipped by 0 bases and J by 8 bases; unmatched bases: 10. Germline CDR1 reads MNHEY; CDR2 reads SVGEGT. Here the CDR3 DNA reads TGTGCCAGCAGTTACTCTGGCGGGAGTCCCCCCCATGAGCAGTTCTTC. It encodes CASSYSGGSPPHEQFF.

The chain has TRBV10-3 and TRBJ2-2; D is undetermined. The CDR3 loop spans 14 amino acids. Germline V gene data show CDR1 as ENHRY and CDR2 as SYGVKD. V lost 6 bases and J 5 bases, leaving 13 bases between the germline ends. The CDR3 DNA follows: TGTGCCATCAGCCTGAACTCGGAGACCGGGGAGCTGTTTTTT. This sequence encodes CAISLNSETGELFF.

The chain links TRBV15 to TRBJ2-3; the match to TRBD2 covers 9 bases. The V gene's germline CDR1 is LNHNV and CDR2 YYDKDF (reference sequence). This CDR3 contains 15 residues. V shed 5 bases and J 2 bases; nucleotides not matched to a gene: 5. CDR3 residues: CATSSRLADTDTQYF. CDR3 bases: TGTGCCACCAGCTCCCGACTAGCGGACACAGATACGCAGTATTTT.

This clone was picked up one time. This chain connects TRBV27 to TRBJ2-1; TRBD2 is a possible D gene (5 bases). Germline V CDR1 and CDR2: MNHEY, SMNVEV (reference sequence). The V end lost 10 bases, the J end lost 0 bases, and 13 bases lay between the germline ends. CDR3 length equals 14 residues. This CDR3 reads CATRVGSSYNEQFF. DNA for the CDR3: TGTGCCACCCGGGTAGGGAGCTCCTACAATGAGCAGTTCTTC.

The sample holds a few counts of this clone. This chain links TRBV6-5 with TRBJ2-1, with 7 bases lining up with TRBD1. Germline V lookup: CDR1 MNHEY, CDR2 SVGAGI. The CDR3 covers 15 residues. Trimming at V came to 6 bases and at J to 7 bases, leaving 12 bases not matched to a gene. The CDR3 spells CASRPSGGGGNEQFF. CDR3 nucleotide sequence: TGTGCCAGCAGGCCATCAGGGGGTGGTGGGAATGAGCAGTTCTTC.

The rearrangement uses TRBV5-1 and TRBJ1-1; D is unclear. The germline CDR1 and CDR2 sequences are SGHRS and YFSETQ. This CDR3 has 14 amino acids. V lost 4 bases to trimming and J lost 6 bases, with 16 bases between them. Here the CDR3 reads CASSETPRGPEAFF. The CDR3 DNA reads as TGCGCCAGCAGCGAAACCCCAAGAGGCCCTGAAGCTTTCTTT.